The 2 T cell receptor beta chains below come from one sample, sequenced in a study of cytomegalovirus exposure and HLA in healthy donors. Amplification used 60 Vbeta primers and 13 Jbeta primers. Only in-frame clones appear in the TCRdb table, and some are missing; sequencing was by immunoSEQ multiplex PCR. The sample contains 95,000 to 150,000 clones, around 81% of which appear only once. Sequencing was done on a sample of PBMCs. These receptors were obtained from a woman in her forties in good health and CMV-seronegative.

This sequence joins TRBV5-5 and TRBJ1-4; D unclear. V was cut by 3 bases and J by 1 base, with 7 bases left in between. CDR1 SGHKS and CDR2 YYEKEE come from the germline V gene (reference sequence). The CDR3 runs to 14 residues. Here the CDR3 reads CASSSGVTNEKLFF. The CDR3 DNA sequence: TGTGCCAGCAGCTCTGGAGTAACTAATGAAAAACTGTTTTTT.

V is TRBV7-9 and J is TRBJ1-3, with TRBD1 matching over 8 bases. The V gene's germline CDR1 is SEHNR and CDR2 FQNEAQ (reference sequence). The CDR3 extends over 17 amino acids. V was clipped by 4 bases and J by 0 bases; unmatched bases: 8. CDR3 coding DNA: TGTGCCAGCAGCTCAAGCCGGGACAGGAGCTCTGGAAACACCATATATTTT. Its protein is CASSSSRDRSSGNTIYF.